This TCR beta chain was recorded in a study of T cell responses to AZD1222 COVID-19 vaccine. Findings and limits, study-wide: Reports indicate that nearly half of spike-specific TCRs are directed at unmutated variant regions. Only five or six AZD1222 recipients were seropositive at baseline.

The CDR3 is made up of 17 amino acids. V lost 3 bases and J 5 bases, leaving 20 bases between the germline ends. CDR1 is LGHDT and CDR2 is YNNKEL in the germline V gene (reference sequence). Regarding this clone: Its antigen is unidentified.

Produced via immunoSEQ multiplex PCR; TCRdb's table is partial and in-frame only. Altogether some 200,000 clones are present, about 87% being singletons, with the ten largest covering about 6.1%. The sequence was collected from an adult in good health. The gene calls are TRBV3-1 (or the pseudogene TRBV3-2) and TRBJ2-1; tentatively, D is TRBD2 (5 bases). The sample here was peripheral blood, taken on day 0 of AZD1222 vaccination. The CDR3 DNA follows: TGTGCCAGCAGCCACGGAATCAAGCCGACTACTCACAATGAGCAGTTCTTC. Translation: CASSHGIKPTTHNEQFF.